A single sample is the source of the 9 T cell receptor beta chains below, sequenced in a study of PD-1 blockade in mismatch repair-deficient tumors. Only in-frame clones appear in the TCRdb table, and some are missing; sequencing was by immunoSEQ multiplex PCR. The sample includes around 120,000 clones, 88% of them seen just once. The sequences come from peripheral blood, collected approximately 72 weeks after starting pembrolizumab. The receptors originated from an adult with mismatch repair-deficient cancer.

V and J are TRBV6-6 and TRBJ2-1; D ambiguous. This CDR3 spans 15 amino acids. Between the trimmed V and J ends, which lost 6 bases and 7 bases, there was a span of 19 bases. CDR1 and CDR2 from the germline V gene are MNHNY and SVGAGI (reference sequence). The CDR3 DNA reads as TGTGCCAGCAGCCGGCTCCGCAGAATAAAGAATGAGCAGTTCTTC. Its translation is CASSRLRRIKNEQFF.

This clone was detected a few times. CDR3 loop: CASSLGYYEQYF. CDR3 in DNA: TGTGCCAGCAGCTTAGGGTATTACGAGCAGTACTTC. The chain links TRBV7-2 to TRBJ2-7; D is unclear. V was trimmed by 1 base and J by 4 bases, leaving 5 bases between them. CDR1 SGHTA and CDR2 FQGNSA come from the germline V gene. The CDR3 has 12 residues.

The gene calls are TRBV19 and TRBJ2-7; D is ambiguous. CDR3 length: 12 residues. Germline V gene data show CDR1 as LNHDA and CDR2 as SQIVND (reference sequence). V was trimmed by 8 bases and J by 0 bases, leaving 8 bases between them. The DNA for the CDR3 is TGTGCCAGTGGATCGAGCTCCTACGAGCAGTACTTC. Encoded protein: CASGSSSYEQYF.

V gene TRBV5-1 combines with J gene TRBJ2-5; possibly TRBD1 for D (5 bases). CDR3 length equals 14 residues. Germline CDR1 is SGHRS and CDR2 is YFSETQ. Trimming cost V 4 bases and J 2 bases, with 12 bases left between them. The CDR3 nucleotides are TGCGCCAGCAGCAGTAGACAGAAGCAAGAGACCCAGTACTTC. As protein: CASSSRQKQETQYF.

CDR3 bases: TGTGCCAGCAGCTTGACCTCAGGGTGGAACACTGAAGCTTTCTTT. Protein: CASSLTSGWNTEAFF. V gene TRBV5-5 combines with J gene TRBJ1-1; D is perhaps TRBD1 (5 bases). The V end lost 1 base, the J end lost 1 base, and 11 bases lay between the germline ends. Germline V CDR1 and CDR2: SGHKS, YYEKEE (reference sequence). The CDR3 sequence is 15 residues long.

Points on this clone: The junction departs from germline at one end; a sequencing error may be responsible. The genes are TRBV7-8 and TRBJ2-5, with D perhaps matching TRBD1 (6 bases). The CDR3 consists of 16 residues. Germline-derived CDR1 and CDR2 are SGHVS and FQNEAQ. For the CDR3, the DNA is TGTGCCAGCAGCCTAACGGTCGACAGGCCCCAAGGGACCCAGTACTTC. Amino acids: CASSLTVDRPQGTQYF.

The chain employs TRBV5-1 and TRBJ2-1; D is unresolved. Germline loops: CDR1 SGHRS, CDR2 YFSETQ. The CDR3 totals 14 residues. V lost 0 bases to trimming and J lost 4 bases, with 8 bases between them. The CDR3: CASSLGRLYNEQFF. The CDR3 DNA follows: TGCGCCAGCAGCTTGGGTAGACTTTACAATGAGCAGTTCTTC. Looking up the rest from reference TRBV5-1 and TRBJ2-1 gives the full variable domain: KAGVTQTPRYLIKTRGQQVTLSCSPISGHRSVSWYQQTPGQGLQFLFEYFSETQRNKGNFPGRFSGRQFSNSRSEMNVSTLELGDSALYLCASSLGRLYNEQFFGPGTRLTVL.

This clone was observed once. The genes are TRBV27 and TRBJ2-7; D may be TRBD1 or TRBD2 (5 bases each). The V gene lost 5 bases and the J gene lost 2 bases, with 19 bases spanning the gap. Per germline, CDR1 MNHEY and CDR2 SMNVEV (reference sequence). The CDR3 totals 16 residues. The CDR3, as DNA: TGTGCCAGCAGTGGGCTAGCTCCGAGAGGGGCCTACGAGCAGTACTTC. It is translated as CASSGLAPRGAYEQYF.

This clone was found once. This chain connects TRBV11-1 to TRBJ2-1; TRBD1 matches 12 bases. Per germline, CDR1 SGHAT and CDR2 FQDESV (reference sequence). CDR3 length: 17 amino acids. The V gene end was trimmed by 6 bases and the J gene end by 0 bases; junction bases not matched to a gene: 6. The CDR3 DNA reads as TGTGCCAGCAGGGGACAGGGGGCTGGGAGCTCCTACAATGAGCAGTTCTTC. Translated: CASRGQGAGSSYNEQFF.